Listed here are 13 T cell receptor beta chains from one sample, sequenced in a study of CD8 T cells in ankylosing spondylitis (dated by TCRdb to 2016 to 2017). The library was produced with 5' RACE. Sequencing was performed on an Illumina HiSeq 2500. Through fastp at Q25 and MiXCR, TCRdb rebuilt clones from the public reads, retaining in-frame beta chains. Here each entry gathers all rows of one CDR3 protein and keeps the most common genes and DNA. This sample is represented by 300,000 to 400,000 distinct CDR3 sequences; approximately 15% of them were singletons. The leading ten clones occupy 1.1% of the sample. The specimen sequenced was blood, either unsorted or a sorted T cell fraction (not recorded which). These receptors came from a male donor with ankylosing spondylitis or in good health (not recorded which).

There are many counts of this clonotype. The chain employs TRBV6-5 and TRBJ2-5; tentatively, D is TRBD2 (5 bases). This CDR3 region has 14 residues. CDR1 and CDR2 from the germline V gene are MNHEY and SVGAGI. Trimming removed 2 bases at V and 1 base at J, with 8 bases between. CDR3 bases: TGTGCCAGCAGTTACCGGGGATTCCAAGAGACCCAGTACTTC. It translates to CASSYRGFQETQYF.

The gene calls are TRBV14 and TRBJ2-1, with D unclear. The V end lost 3 bases, the J end lost 7 bases, and 10 bases lay between the germline ends. The germline V gene has CDR1 SGHDN and CDR2 FVKESK. CDR3 length: 13 amino acids. CDR3 region: CASSQAGYNEQFF. For the CDR3, the DNA is TGTGCCAGCAGCCAGGCCGGGTATAATGAGCAGTTCTTC.

This clonotype was counted ten times or more. The gene calls are TRBV12-3 or TRBV12-4 and TRBJ1-4; D may be TRBD1 (5 bases). The ends were cut back, 5 bases at V and 3 bases at J, with 10 bases in the middle. The CDR3 has 14 residues. The CDR3 here is CASSPGVANEKLFF. CDR3 DNA sequence: TGTGCCAGCAGTCCGGGGGTGGCTAATGAAAAACTGTTTTTT.

This clonotype was found a few times. This rearrangement joins TRBV7-2 to TRBJ2-6; D call uncertain. Germline CDR1 and CDR2: SGHTA and FQGNSA. Deletions cut 2 bases from V and 0 bases from J, with 5 bases between. The CDR3 sequence is 15 residues long. DNA for the CDR3: TGTGCCAGCAGCTTAAACCCCTCTGGGGCCAACGTCCTGACTTTC. It specifies CASSLNPSGANVLTF.

This clonotype was seen just once. This chain links TRBV6-6 with TRBJ2-3, with D maybe TRBD2 (5 bases). Trimming took 7 bases from V and 4 from J, leaving 12 bases between them. Germline V CDR1 and CDR2: MNHNY, SVGAGI (reference sequence). CDR3 length: 13 residues. The CDR3 DNA sequence: TGTGCCAGCACAGCGGTGGGATCAGATACGCAGTATTTT. This sequence encodes CASTAVGSDTQYF.

The rearrangement uses TRBV12-3 or TRBV12-4 and TRBJ2-5; D is perhaps TRBD2 (6 bases). The CDR3 is 14 amino acids. V lost 6 bases, J lost 1 base, and 12 bases lay in between. The chain's CDR3 is CASRSRRGQETQYF. The CDR3 nucleotides are TGTGCCAGCAGAAGCAGGCGGGGCCAAGAGACCCAGTACTTC.

This clonotype was seen a handful of times. The chain joins TRBV11-3 to TRBJ2-3; D perhaps matches TRBD1 (6 bases). V lost 3 bases to trimming and J lost 6 bases, with 7 bases between them. The CDR3 extends over 12 amino acids. Germline V gene lookup returns CDR1 SGHNT and CDR2 YENEEA. The CDR3 nucleotides are TGTGCCAGCAGCTTCCAGGGGGATACGCAGTATTTT. Residues: CASSFQGDTQYF.

This clonotype was seen repeatedly, ten times or more. The rearrangement uses TRBV10-3 and TRBJ1-6; no reliable D call. The CDR3 sequence is 13 residues long. Between the trimmed V and J ends, which lost 2 bases and 8 bases, there was a span of 7 bases. Germline loops: CDR1 ENHRY, CDR2 SYGVKD. CDR3 in DNA: TGTGCCATCAGTGAGGCGGGCGATTCACCCCTCCACTTT. Encoded protein: CAISEAGDSPLHF.

This chain joins TRBV3-1 and TRBJ1-6; 8 bases match TRBD1. The V segment lost 2 bases and the J segment 7 bases; nucleotides outside the gene matches: 1. Per germline, CDR1 LGHDT and CDR2 YNNKEL (reference sequence). The CDR3 has 14 amino acids. CDR3 sequence: CASSQQGANSPLHF. CDR3 nucleotide sequence: TGTGCCAGCAGCCAACAGGGGGCGAATTCACCCCTCCACTTT.

This chain's CDR3 is CASTGPLLGELFF. The CDR3 nucleotides read TGCGCCAGCACTGGGCCTCTGCTCGGGGAGCTGTTTTTT. The genes are TRBV5-1 and TRBJ2-2; D is unclear. The ends were cut back, 6 bases at V and 7 bases at J, with 13 bases in the middle. The length of the CDR3 is 13 residues. CDR1 is SGHRS, CDR2 YFSETQ, per germline.

There are many counts of this clonotype. V is TRBV3-1 and J is TRBJ2-7; no clear D. V dropped 1 base and J dropped 3 bases, with 4 bases sitting between them. The CDR3 has 12 amino acids. Germline CDR1 LGHDT, CDR2 YNNKEL (reference sequence). In nucleotides, the CDR3 is TGTGCCAGCAGCCAAGTCAACTACGAGCAGTACTTC. This codes for CASSQVNYEQYF.

There are a few counts of this clonotype. This sequence joins TRBV29-1 and TRBJ2-7; possible D gene TRBD1, 6 bases. V lost 6 bases to trimming and J lost 2 bases, with 11 bases between them. The germline V gene encodes CDR1 SQVTM and CDR2 ANQGSEA. The CDR3 runs to 12 residues. In DNA, the CDR3 is TGCAGCGTCCAACAGGGCCCCTACGAGCAGTACTTC. Translating gives CSVQQGPYEQYF.

The chain links TRBV5-1 to TRBJ1-2, with D possibly being TRBD1 (5 bases). Germline V lookup: CDR1 SGHRS, CDR2 YFSETQ. The CDR3 has 13 amino acids. V was shortened by 4 bases and J by 6 bases, with 13 bases between the two germline ends. The CDR3 here is CASSAQPGDGYTF. The CDR3, as DNA: TGCGCCAGCAGCGCGCAGCCGGGGGATGGCTACACCTTC. Looking up the rest from reference TRBV5-1 and TRBJ1-2 gives the full variable domain: KAGVTQTPRYLIKTRGQQVTLSCSPISGHRSVSWYQQTPGQGLQFLFEYFSETQRNKGNFPGRFSGRQFSNSRSEMNVSTLELGDSALYLCASSAQPGDGYTFGSGTRLTVV.